The 28 T cell receptor beta chains given below trace back to one sample, sequenced in a study of beta chain features in type 1 diabetes. Their recognized antigens are unknown. Every isolated RNA sample was fully reverse transcribed, so sequencing captured expressed TCRB transcripts. TCRdb's table, derived via immunoSEQ multiplex PCR, lists solely in-frame clones and lacks some. The sample records over 600,000 clones, under 15% being singletons. Findings of the study overall: Shortening of TCRB CDR3s, moderate but significant, appeared in all four CD4+ subsets of Type 1 diabetes patients.

The sequenced material came from naive CD4+ T cells from blood. The receptor set was obtained from a man in his thirties or forties with type 1 diabetes.

This rearrangement joins TRBV6-6 to TRBJ2-7; D gene uncertain. CDR1 and CDR2 (germline): MNHNY, SVGAGI (reference sequence). Trimming removed 2 bases from V and 5 bases from J, with 13 bases in between. There are 14 residues in the CDR3. The CDR3 coding sequence is TGTGCCAGCAGTTACCTTCAGGATATGAACGAGCAGTACTTC. Its protein product is CASSYLQDMNEQYF.

The chain employs TRBV27 and TRBJ2-3; 10 bases line up with TRBD1. J lost 6 bases, V lost 2 bases, and 5 bases had no gene match. Germline V gives CDR1 MNHEY, CDR2 SMNVEV (reference sequence). The CDR3 length is 15 residues. CDR3 region: CASSLRQGAGDTQYF. The CDR3 region has the DNA TGTGCCAGCAGTTTAAGACAGGGGGCAGGGGATACGCAGTATTTT.

This clone has just a few counts. The chain carries TRBV7-2 and TRBJ1-2; weak D call: TRBD1 (6 bases). This CDR3 is built from 14 residues. Between the trimmed V and J ends, which lost 6 bases and 4 bases, there was a span of 15 bases. CDR1 and CDR2 from the germline V gene are SGHTA and FQGNSA. CDR3 protein: CASRRTAEPYGYTF. The CDR3 nucleotides read TGTGCCAGCAGAAGGACAGCGGAACCCTATGGCTACACCTTC.

This clone was found a few times. The rearrangement uses TRBV25-1 and TRBJ1-2; D call uncertain. V was cut by 5 bases and J by 5 bases, with 12 bases left in between. This CDR3 region has 13 residues. The germline V gene has CDR1 MGHDK and CDR2 SYGVNS. The chain's CDR3 is CASSSLGGYGYTF. In nucleotides, the CDR3 is TGTGCCAGCAGTTCCTTGGGTGGGTATGGCTACACCTTC.

The J gene is TRBJ1-4, the V gene TRBV18, with TRBD1 matching 7 bases. V trimming: 4 bases; J trimming: 0 bases; junction bases outside the gene matches: 8. Germline V gene sequence: CDR1 KGHSH, CDR2 LQKENI. The CDR3 covers 17 residues. DNA for the CDR3: TGTGCCAGCTCACAAAGGGACAGCCTCTCAACTAATGAAAAACTGTTTTTT. Translating it yields CASSQRDSLSTNEKLFF.

CDR3 sequence reads: CASSQVPTSGGNEQFF. The CDR3 DNA follows: TGCGCCAGCAGCCAAGTTCCGACTAGCGGGGGGAATGAGCAGTTCTTC. The chain combines TRBV4-3 with TRBJ2-1, with 13 bases aligning to TRBD2. CDR3 length: 16 amino acids. After removal of 1 base from V and 7 bases from J, the junction contained 4 bases not matched to a gene. Germline V gene sequence: CDR1 LGHNA, CDR2 YSLEER.

This clone has just a few counts. The chain recombines TRBV5-1 with TRBJ2-7, with D uncertain. V lost 5 bases to trimming and J lost 5 bases, with 8 bases between them. This CDR3 contains 11 residues. The germline CDR1 and CDR2 sequences are SGHRS and YFSETQ. The CDR3 nucleotides are TGCGCCAGCAGTGAGTGGAACGAGCAGTACTTC. Protein product: CASSEWNEQYF.

CDR3 amino acids: CASSASSGATYGYTF. DNA of the CDR3: TGTGCCAGCAGCGCCTCTTCTGGGGCCACATATGGCTACACCTTC. The chain couples TRBV28 to TRBJ1-2, with D possibly TRBD1 on 5 matching bases. The germline V gene has CDR1 MDHEN and CDR2 SYDVKM. V lost 6 bases and J 5 bases, leaving 19 bases between the germline ends. The CDR3 consists of 15 residues.

This clone came up a few times. The V and J genes are TRBV13 and TRBJ1-3; no clear D. This CDR3 has 17 amino acids. CDR1 and CDR2 (germline): PRHDT, FYEKMQ (reference sequence). The V gene lost 1 base and the J gene lost 3 bases, with 16 bases spanning the gap. This chain's CDR3 is CASSLARTTPGGNTIYF. CDR3 coding DNA: TGTGCCAGCAGCTTAGCTAGGACCACTCCTGGTGGAAACACCATATATTTT.

V usage is TRBV6-5 and J usage is TRBJ1-1, with 10 bases identical to TRBD1. V shed 3 bases and J 0 bases; nucleotides not matched to a gene: 4. CDR3 size: 16 residues. Germline V gene data show CDR1 as MNHEY and CDR2 as SVGAGI. The CDR3 DNA reads TGTGCCAGCAGTTATTCCGGGACAGGGGTGAACACTGAAGCTTTCTTT. Encoded protein: CASSYSGTGVNTEAFF.

This chain links TRBV9 with TRBJ2-1; D gene ambiguous. Germline-derived CDR1 and CDR2 are SGDLS and YYNGEE. V lost 6 bases and J lost 0, with 13 bases in between. CDR3 size: 15 residues. CDR3 loop: CASTGTTSSYNEQFF. The DNA of the CDR3 is TGTGCCAGCACGGGCACCACGAGCTCCTACAATGAGCAGTTCTTC.

The CDR3 is CASIPGQEAGYTF. The CDR3 DNA sequence: TGTGCCAGCATCCCGGGACAGGAGGCTGGCTACACCTTC. The chain couples TRBV28 to TRBJ1-2; 8 positions agree with TRBD1. Per germline, CDR1 MDHEN and CDR2 SYDVKM. The CDR3 is 13 residues long. J gave up 7 bases and V 7 bases, and 8 bases lay outside the gene matches.

In its sample, this clone was seen a few times. This chain links TRBV18 with TRBJ2-7, with 9 bases identical to TRBD1. V lost 2 bases and J lost 0; bases outside the gene matches: 2. Germline assignment: CDR1 KGHSH and CDR2 LQKENI. The CDR3 runs 15 residues. In DNA, the CDR3 is TGTGCCAGCTCACCAGGGACAGGGCGCTCCTACGAGCAGTACTTC. Its translation: CASSPGTGRSYEQYF. The full variable domain, completed using reference TRBV18 and TRBJ2-7, is NAGVMQNPRHLVRRRGQEARLRCSPMKGHSHVYWYRQLPEEGLKFMVYLQKENIIDESGMPKERFSAEFPKEGPSILRIQQVVRGDSAAYFCASSPGTGRSYEQYFGPGTRLTVT.

This clone showed up just a few times. This chain connects TRBV2 to TRBJ2-7; 7 nucleotides align to TRBD1. V was clipped by 7 bases and J by 2 bases; unmatched bases: 11. The germline V gene has CDR1 SNHLY and CDR2 FYNNEI. The CDR3 sequence is 15 residues long. The CDR3 spells CASTSRTGLTYEQYF. The CDR3 DNA follows: TGTGCCAGCACTTCCCGGACAGGATTAACCTACGAGCAGTACTTC.

The chain uses TRBV9 and TRBJ1-1, with a possible D match to TRBD1 (6 bases). The V end was cut by 2 bases, the J end by 0 bases, with 17 bases between. CDR1 is SGDLS and CDR2 is YYNGEE in the germline V gene. CDR3 length equals 17 residues. Written as DNA, the CDR3 is TGTGCCAGCAGCGTGTGGTATCGGGGGGCGATGAACACTGAAGCTTTCTTT. Translation gives CASSVWYRGAMNTEAFF.

In this sample, this clone turned up a few times. The rearrangement uses TRBV19 and TRBJ2-1; D is possibly TRBD1 or TRBD2 (5 bases each). The CDR3 totals 14 residues. Germline V gene sequence: CDR1 LNHDA, CDR2 SQIVND (reference sequence). V shed 7 bases and J shed 3 bases, with 13 bases lying between them. CDR3 protein: CASTTSRGYNEQFF. CDR3 sequence (DNA): TGTGCCAGTACTACTAGTAGGGGCTACAATGAGCAGTTCTTC.

This clone was seen more than once but under ten times. Other DNA sequences in the same sample also yield this CDR3. The chain is built from TRBV5-1 and TRBJ2-1; the match to TRBD1 covers 7 bases. Losses at the gene ends were 2 bases for V and 4 bases for J; bases not matched to a gene: 3. The CDR3 contains 14 residues. Germline lookup yields CDR1 SGHRS and CDR2 YFSETQ. This CDR3 is CASSLGQEYNEQFF. As DNA, the CDR3 is TGCGCCAGCAGCTTAGGACAGGAGTACAATGAGCAGTTCTTC.

This clone was counted only a few times. The chain has TRBV7-3 and TRBJ2-1; the D gene could be TRBD1 or TRBD2 (6 bases each). Trimming took 4 bases from V and 5 from J, leaving 12 bases between them. The V gene's germline CDR1 is SGHTA and CDR2 FQGTGA. The CDR3 runs 14 residues. The chain's CDR3 is CASSSSGANNEQFF. The CDR3 bases are TGTGCCAGCAGCTCCTCGGGGGCCAACAATGAGCAGTTCTTC.

V usage is TRBV27 and J usage is TRBJ1-2; the match to TRBD1 covers 11 bases. Germline CDR1 MNHEY, CDR2 SMNVEV (reference sequence). The V segment lost 2 bases and the J segment 7 bases; nucleotides outside the gene matches: 12. The CDR3 consists of 17 residues. In nucleotides, the CDR3 is TGTGCCAGCAGTTTACATCAGGGGACAGGGGGAATCGGTGGCTACACCTTC. It translates to CASSLHQGTGGIGGYTF.

V is TRBV7-2 and J is TRBJ2-7; D uncertain. Germline assignment: CDR1 SGHTA and CDR2 FQGNSA. The CDR3 is 13 amino acids. Trimming took 2 bases from V and 6 from J, leaving 11 bases between them. CDR3 region: CASSLRAPGEQYF. CDR3 bases: TGTGCCAGCAGCTTAAGGGCCCCAGGCGAGCAGTACTTC.

This clone appeared a few times. This chain joins TRBV7-3 and TRBJ2-1; D is uncertain. The germline V gene encodes CDR1 SGHTA and CDR2 FQGTGA. The length of the CDR3 is 12 residues. Trimming stripped 5 bases from V and 7 bases from J, with 9 bases between. The CDR3 spells CASSASQNEQFF. In nucleotides, the CDR3 is TGTGCCAGCAGCGCCTCCCAGAATGAGCAGTTCTTC.

The CDR3 loop reads CSVTGTGGMVQFF. CDR3 DNA sequence: TGCAGCGTTACCGGGACAGGGGGCATGGTGCAGTTCTTC. The chain employs TRBV29-1 and TRBJ2-1, with 12 bases fitting TRBD1. The trim removed 5 bases at V and 12 bases at J, leaving 8 bases unmatched. Germline V gives CDR1 SQVTM, CDR2 ANQGSEA. This CDR3 is built from 13 residues.

The V gene is TRBV7-8, the J gene TRBJ2-5; possibly TRBD1 for D (6 bases). V lost 1 base and J lost 1, with 7 bases in between. CDR1 SGHVS and CDR2 FQNEAQ come from the germline V gene. The CDR3 totals 14 residues. CDR3 DNA: TGTGCCAGCAGCTTAGGGACAGCCCAAGAGACCCAGTACTTC. Translating it yields CASSLGTAQETQYF. Looking up the rest from reference TRBV7-8 and TRBJ2-5 gives the full variable domain: GAGVSQSPRYKVAKRGQDVALRCDPISGHVSLFWYQQALGQGPEFLTYFQNEAQLDKSGLPSDRFFAERPEGSVSTLKIQRTQQEDSAVYLCASSLGTAQETQYFGPGTRLLVL.

The chain joins TRBV7-9 to TRBJ1-2, with D uncertain. Germline CDR1 reads SEHNR; CDR2 reads FQNEAQ (reference sequence). The V end was cut by 4 bases, the J end by 3 bases, with 12 bases between. This CDR3 is 14 amino acids long. CDR3 sequence reads: CASSSSGDDYGYTF. CDR3 DNA: TGTGCCAGCAGCTCCTCTGGCGACGACTATGGCTACACCTTC.

The rearrangement joins TRBV30 to TRBJ1-3; D call uncertain. Trimming cost V 4 bases and J 4 bases, with 14 bases left between them. The CDR3 consists of 14 residues. CDR1 is GTSNPN and CDR2 is SVGIG in the germline V gene (reference sequence). CDR3: CAWTPSGVGNTIYF. CDR3 sequence (DNA): TGTGCCTGGACGCCCAGCGGGGTAGGAAACACCATATATTTT.

The J gene is TRBJ2-5, the V gene TRBV2, with TRBD1 identical over 10 bases. The trim removed 7 bases at V and 5 bases at J, leaving 7 bases unmatched. Germline assignment: CDR1 SNHLY and CDR2 FYNNEI. This CDR3 spans 14 amino acids. CDR3 nucleotides: TGTGCCAGCACCAAAGTGGACAGGGGGGAGACCCAGTACTTC. It is translated as CASTKVDRGETQYF.

The rearrangement links TRBV19 to TRBJ2-4; possibly TRBD2 for D (6 bases). The CDR3 totals 14 residues. Trimming took off 2 bases at V and 6 bases at J, with 11 bases between the two ends. Germline V lookup: CDR1 LNHDA, CDR2 SQIVND (reference sequence). CDR3 DNA: TGTGCCAGTAGTATAAGCGGGTGGGGAAACATTCAGTACTTC. Translating gives CASSISGWGNIQYF.

This chain links TRBV9 with TRBJ2-2, with 7 bases matching TRBD1. This CDR3 is built from 16 residues. Germline trimming cut 3 bases from V and 1 base from J; bases unmatched to any gene: 6. Per the germline V gene, CDR1 is SGDLS and CDR2 is YYNGEE. The CDR3 DNA reads TGTGCCAGCAGCGAACGGGACAGCTTGAACACCGGGGAGCTGTTTTTT. This sequence encodes CASSERDSLNTGELFF.